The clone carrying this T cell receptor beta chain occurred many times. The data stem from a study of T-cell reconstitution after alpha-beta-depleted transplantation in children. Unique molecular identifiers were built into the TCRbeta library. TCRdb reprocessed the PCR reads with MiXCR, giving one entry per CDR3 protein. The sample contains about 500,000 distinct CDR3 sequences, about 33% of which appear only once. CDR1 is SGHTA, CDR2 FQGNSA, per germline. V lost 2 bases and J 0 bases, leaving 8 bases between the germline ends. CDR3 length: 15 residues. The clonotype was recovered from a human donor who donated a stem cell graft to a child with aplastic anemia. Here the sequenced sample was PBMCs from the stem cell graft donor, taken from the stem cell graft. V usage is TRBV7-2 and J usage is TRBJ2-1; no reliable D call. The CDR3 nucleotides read TGTGCCAGCAGCTTATCGACCAGCTCCTACAATGAGCAGTTCTTC. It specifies CASSLSTSSYNEQFF.